The clone carrying this T cell receptor beta chain turned up a few times. These data come from a study of blood T cells in healthy people across ages. Primed by a sample-barcoded 5' primer and a J-beta primer mix, a second PCR proceeded for roughly 7 to 12 cycles. One entry per CDR3 protein results from TCRdb running MiXCR on the 5' RACE reads. Counted here are about 1.8 million distinct CDR3 sequences, around half occurring once; the ten biggest clones make up roughly 2%. The germline CDR1 and CDR2 sequences are SGHTA and FQGNSA. The V segment lost 6 bases and the J segment 4 bases; nucleotides outside the gene matches: 4. The CDR3 spans 13 residues.

Sequenced sample: blood. The rearrangement uses TRBV7-2 and TRBJ2-3; 7 positions agree with TRBD2. This clonotype was obtained from a woman aged 40 to 50 in good health. The CDR3 DNA reads TGTGCCAGCAGGAGCGGGGCGGCAGATACGCAGTATTTT. Its translation is CASRSGAADTQYF.